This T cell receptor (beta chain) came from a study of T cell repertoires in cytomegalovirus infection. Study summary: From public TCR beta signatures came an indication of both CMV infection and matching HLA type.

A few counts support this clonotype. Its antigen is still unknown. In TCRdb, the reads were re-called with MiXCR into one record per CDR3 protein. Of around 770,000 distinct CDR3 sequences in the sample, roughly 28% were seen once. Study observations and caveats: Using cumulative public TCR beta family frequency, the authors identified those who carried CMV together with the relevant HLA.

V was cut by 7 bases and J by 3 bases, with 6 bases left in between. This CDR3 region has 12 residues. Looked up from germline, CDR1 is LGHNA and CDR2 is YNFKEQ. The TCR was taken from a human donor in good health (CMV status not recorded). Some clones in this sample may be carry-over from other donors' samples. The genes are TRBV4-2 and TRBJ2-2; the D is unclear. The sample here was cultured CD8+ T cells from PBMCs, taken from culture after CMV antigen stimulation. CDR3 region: CASTGHTGELFF. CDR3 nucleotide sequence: TGTGCCAGCACTGGGCACACCGGGGAGCTGTTTTTT.